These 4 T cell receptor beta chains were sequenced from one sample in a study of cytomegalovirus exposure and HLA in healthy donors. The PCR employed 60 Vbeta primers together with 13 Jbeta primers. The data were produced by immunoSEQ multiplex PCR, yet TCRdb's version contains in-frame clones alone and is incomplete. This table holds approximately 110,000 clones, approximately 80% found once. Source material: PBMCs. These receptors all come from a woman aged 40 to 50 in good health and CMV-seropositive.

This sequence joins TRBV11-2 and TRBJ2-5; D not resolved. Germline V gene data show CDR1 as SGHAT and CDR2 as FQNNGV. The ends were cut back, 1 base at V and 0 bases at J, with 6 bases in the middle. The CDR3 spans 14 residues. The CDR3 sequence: CASSLGLNQETQYF. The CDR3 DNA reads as TGTGCCAGCAGCTTAGGGCTTAACCAAGAGACCCAGTACTTC. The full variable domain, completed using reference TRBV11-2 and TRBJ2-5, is EAGVAQSPRYKIIEKRQSVAFWCNPISGHATLYWYQQILGQGPKLLIQFQNNGVVDDSQLPKDRFSAERLKGVDSTLKIQPAKLEDSAVYLCASSLGLNQETQYFGPGTRLLVL.

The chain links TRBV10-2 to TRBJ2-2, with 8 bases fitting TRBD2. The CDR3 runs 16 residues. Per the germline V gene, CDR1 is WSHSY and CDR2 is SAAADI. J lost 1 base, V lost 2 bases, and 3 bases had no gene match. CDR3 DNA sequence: TGCGCCAGCAGTGAGAGGGCGGGAGGGAACACCGGGGAGCTGTTTTTT. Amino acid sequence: CASSERAGGNTGELFF.

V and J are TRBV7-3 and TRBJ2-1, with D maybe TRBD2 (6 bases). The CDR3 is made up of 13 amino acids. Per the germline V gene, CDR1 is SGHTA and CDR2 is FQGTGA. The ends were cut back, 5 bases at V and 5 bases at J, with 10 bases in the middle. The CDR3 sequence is CASSPGENNEQFF. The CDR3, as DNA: TGTGCCAGCAGCCCGGGGGAAAACAATGAGCAGTTCTTC.

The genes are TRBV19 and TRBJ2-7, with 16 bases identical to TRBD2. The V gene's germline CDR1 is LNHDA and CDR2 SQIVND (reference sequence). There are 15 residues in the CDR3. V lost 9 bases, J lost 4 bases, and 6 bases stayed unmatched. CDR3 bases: TGTGCCAGACCCGGGACTAGCGGGAGGGCGTACGAGCAGTACTTC. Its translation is CARPGTSGRAYEQYF.